This TCR beta chain was captured in a study of technical replicates of blood from several donors. Data came from immunoSEQ multiplex PCR; TCRdb stores just in-frame clones and leaves some out. The profile shows fewer than 110,000 clones, nearly 96% of them singletons. Per the germline V gene, CDR1 is LNHDA and CDR2 is SQIVND (reference sequence). Trimming at V came to 7 bases and at J to 9 bases, leaving 4 bases not matched to a gene. The CDR3 length is 13 residues. Sample: T cells isolated from PBMCs. The chain has TRBV19 and TRBJ1-6; 9 nucleotides align to TRBD1. The sequence was obtained from a human donor in good health. The CDR3 region is CASTDRGTSPLHF. The CDR3 coding sequence is TGTGCCAGTACCGACAGGGGGACTTCACCCCTCCACTTT.